Described below is a single T cell receptor (beta chain) sequence and its context. Its antigen is as yet unknown. Germline assignment: CDR1 SNHLY and CDR2 FYNNEI. V lost 4 bases, J lost 5 bases, and 18 bases lay in between. The CDR3 runs to 15 residues. This entry belongs to a study of cytomegalovirus exposure and HLA in healthy donors. Study observations and caveats: Highest at DRB1 and lowest at HLA-C, TCR association rates differed among HLA loci in a later analysis. The authors later linked a missense DCLRE1C variant to TCR beta V- and J-gene trimming.

With 60 Vbeta and 13 Jbeta primers, the PCR was carried out. Repertoires were generated with immunoSEQ multiplex PCR, while TCRdb's copy carries only in-frame clones and drops some. The sample shows more than 150,000 clones, over 70% of them seen only once. The chain carries TRBV2 and TRBJ2-7; TRBD1 might be the D (6 bases). Sequencing was done on a sample of PBMCs. The receptor's source is a man over 45 in good health and CMV-seronegative. The CDR3: CASSVRDRYWHEQYF. As DNA, the CDR3 is TGTGCCAGCAGTGTGAGAGACAGGTATTGGCACGAGCAGTACTTC.